This TCR beta chain derives from a study of blood T cell repertoires in COVID-19. Study overall: The United States, Italy and Spain were the sources of the acute and convalescent COVID-19 samples. T cells, B-cell-depleted T cells, or PBMCs supplied cDNA or gDNA.

Germline values: CDR1 MNHEY, CDR2 SVGAGI. With 8 bases clipped from V and 5 bases from J, the junction kept 8 bases outside the gene matches. The CDR3 consists of 13 residues. In the original workflow: Cell counts per sample came from amplifying reference gene primers. Profiled with immunoSEQ multiplex PCR; TCRdb holds only in-frame clones, not every one. The V and J calls and the clone size are those of that table, but D and trimming were determined from the DNA. The data hold 200,000 or so clones, with less than 90% observed a single time. This chain uses TRBV6-5 with TRBJ2-5; TRBD2 aligns across 7 bases. The sequenced sample consisted of peripheral blood. The TCR comes from a human donor in a cohort sampled during active COVID-19. This CDR3 reads CASRGGGSETQYF. CDR3 DNA sequence: TGTGCCAGCCGCGGAGGCGGGAGCGAGACCCAGTACTTC.